This T cell receptor (beta chain) was captured in a study of T cells in Graves' hyperthyroidism and ophthalmopathy. Whole-study findings and limits: Median prediction lead before ophthalmopathy onset was around 7 months with the model. Within blood appeared most thyroid clonotypes that had expanded above 0.001.

TCR beta CDR3 region amplification was performed from RNA transcripts. The HTBI primer set was used in a first-round RT-PCR of the TCR CDR3. TCRdb reanalysed the multiplex PCR reads using MiXCR and keeps one entry per CDR3 protein. Seen here are fewer than 350,000 distinct CDR3 sequences, roughly 13% observed once, and the top ten hold less than 8%. The CDR3 is 13 residues long. Germline CDR1 is SEHNR and CDR2 is FQNEAQ (reference sequence). Trimming took 7 bases from V and 7 from J; bases not matched to a gene: 10. This clonotype came up a few times. As yet, its antigen is unknown. The sequenced sample was blood. The chain has TRBV7-9 and TRBJ2-7; 7 bases fit TRBD2. This receptor was taken from a woman aged 40 to 50 with Graves' hyperthyroidism. The CDR3 nucleotides are TGTGCCAGCACCCAGGGCGGGGGAAGGGAGCAGTACTTC. It specifies CASTQGGGREQYF.